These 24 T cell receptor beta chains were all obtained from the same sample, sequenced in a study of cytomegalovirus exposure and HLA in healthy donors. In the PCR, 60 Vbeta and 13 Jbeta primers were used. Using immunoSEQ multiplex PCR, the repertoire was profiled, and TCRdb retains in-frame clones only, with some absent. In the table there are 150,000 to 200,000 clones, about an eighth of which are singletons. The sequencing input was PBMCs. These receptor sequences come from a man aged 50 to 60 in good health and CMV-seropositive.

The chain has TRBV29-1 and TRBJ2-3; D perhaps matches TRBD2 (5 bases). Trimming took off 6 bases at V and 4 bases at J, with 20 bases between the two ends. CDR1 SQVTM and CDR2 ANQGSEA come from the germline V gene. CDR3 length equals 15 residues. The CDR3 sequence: CSVPPGGFSADTQYF. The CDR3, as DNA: TGCAGCGTACCACCCGGAGGATTTTCGGCAGATACGCAGTATTTT.

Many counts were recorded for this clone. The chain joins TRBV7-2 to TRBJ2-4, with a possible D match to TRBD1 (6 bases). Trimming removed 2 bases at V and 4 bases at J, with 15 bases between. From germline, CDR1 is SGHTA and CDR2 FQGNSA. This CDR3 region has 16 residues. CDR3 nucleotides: TGTGCCAGCAGCTTAAAGGGGGTAGGACCAAAAAACATTCAGTACTTC. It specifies CASSLKGVGPKNIQYF.

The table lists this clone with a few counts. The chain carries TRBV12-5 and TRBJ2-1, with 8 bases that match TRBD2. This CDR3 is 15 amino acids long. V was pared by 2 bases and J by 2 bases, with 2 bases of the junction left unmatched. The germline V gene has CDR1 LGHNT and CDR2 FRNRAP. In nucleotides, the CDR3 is TGTGCTAGTGGTTTGACTAGCGGCGCCTACAATGAGCAGTTCTTC. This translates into CASGLTSGAYNEQFF.

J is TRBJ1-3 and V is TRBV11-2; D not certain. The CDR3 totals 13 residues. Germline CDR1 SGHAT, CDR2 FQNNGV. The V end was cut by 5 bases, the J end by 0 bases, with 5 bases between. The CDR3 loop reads CASSPSSGNTIYF. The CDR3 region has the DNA TGTGCCAGCAGCCCGAGCTCTGGAAACACCATATATTTT.

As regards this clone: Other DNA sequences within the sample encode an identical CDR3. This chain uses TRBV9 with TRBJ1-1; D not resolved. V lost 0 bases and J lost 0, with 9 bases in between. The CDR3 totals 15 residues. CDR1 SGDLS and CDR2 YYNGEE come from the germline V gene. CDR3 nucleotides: TGTGCCAGCAGCGTAGGATCAGGTCTGAACACTGAAGCTTTCTTT. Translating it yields CASSVGSGLNTEAFF.

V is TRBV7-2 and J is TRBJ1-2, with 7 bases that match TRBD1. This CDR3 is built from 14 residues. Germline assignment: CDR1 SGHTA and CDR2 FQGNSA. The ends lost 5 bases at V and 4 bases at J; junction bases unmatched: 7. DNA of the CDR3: TGTGCCAGCAGCATTGCCGGACAGGCCTATGGCTACACCTTC. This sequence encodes CASSIAGQAYGYTF.

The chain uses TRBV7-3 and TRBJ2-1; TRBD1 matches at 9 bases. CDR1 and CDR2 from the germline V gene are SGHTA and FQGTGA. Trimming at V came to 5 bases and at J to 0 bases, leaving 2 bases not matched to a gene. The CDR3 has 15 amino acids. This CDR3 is CASSVDRGSYNEQFF. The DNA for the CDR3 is TGTGCCAGCAGCGTGGACAGGGGCTCCTACAATGAGCAGTTCTTC.

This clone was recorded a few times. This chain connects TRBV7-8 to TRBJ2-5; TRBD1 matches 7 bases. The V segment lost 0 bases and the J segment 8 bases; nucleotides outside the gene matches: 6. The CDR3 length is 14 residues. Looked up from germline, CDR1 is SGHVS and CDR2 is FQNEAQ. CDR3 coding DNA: TGTGCCAGCAGCTTAGCGGGACAGCGCCAAACCCAGTACTTC. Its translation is CASSLAGQRQTQYF. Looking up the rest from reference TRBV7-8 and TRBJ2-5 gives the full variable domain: GAGVSQSPRYKVAKRGQDVALRCDPISGHVSLFWYQQALGQGPEFLTYFQNEAQLDKSGLPSDRFFAERPEGSVSTLKIQRTQQEDSAVYLCASSLAGQRQTQYFGPGTRLLVL.

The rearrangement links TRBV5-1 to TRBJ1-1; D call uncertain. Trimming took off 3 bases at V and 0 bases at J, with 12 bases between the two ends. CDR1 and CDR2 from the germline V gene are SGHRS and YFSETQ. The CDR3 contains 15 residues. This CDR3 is CASSSQAGMNTEAFF. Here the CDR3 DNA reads TGCGCCAGCAGCTCCCAGGCGGGTATGAACACTGAAGCTTTCTTT.

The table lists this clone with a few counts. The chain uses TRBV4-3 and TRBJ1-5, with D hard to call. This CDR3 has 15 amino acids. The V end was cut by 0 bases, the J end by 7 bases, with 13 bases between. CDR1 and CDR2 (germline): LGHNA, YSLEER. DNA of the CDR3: TGCGCCAGCAGCCAAGATTTCGGAGGGCTGCAGCCCCAGCATTTT. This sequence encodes CASSQDFGGLQPQHF.

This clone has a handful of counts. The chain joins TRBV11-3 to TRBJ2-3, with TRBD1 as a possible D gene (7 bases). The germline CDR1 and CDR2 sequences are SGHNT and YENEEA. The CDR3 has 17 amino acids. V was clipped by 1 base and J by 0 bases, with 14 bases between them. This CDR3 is CASSLGRGAYSTDTQYF. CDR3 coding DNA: TGTGCCAGCAGCTTAGGCAGGGGGGCCTATAGCACAGATACGCAGTATTTT.

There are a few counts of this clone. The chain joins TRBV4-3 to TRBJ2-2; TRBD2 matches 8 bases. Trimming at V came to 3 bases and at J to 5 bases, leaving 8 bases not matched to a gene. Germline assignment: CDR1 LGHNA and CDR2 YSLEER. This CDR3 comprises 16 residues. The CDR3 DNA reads TGCGCCAGCAGCCAGTCGGTTAGCGGGATAACCGGGGAGCTGTTTTTT. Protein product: CASSQSVSGITGELFF.

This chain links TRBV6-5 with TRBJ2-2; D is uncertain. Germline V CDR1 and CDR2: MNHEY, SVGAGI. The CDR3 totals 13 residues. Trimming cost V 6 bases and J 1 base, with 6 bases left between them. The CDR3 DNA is TGTGCCAGCAGCCCCAGGAACACCGGGGAGCTGTTTTTT. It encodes CASSPRNTGELFF.

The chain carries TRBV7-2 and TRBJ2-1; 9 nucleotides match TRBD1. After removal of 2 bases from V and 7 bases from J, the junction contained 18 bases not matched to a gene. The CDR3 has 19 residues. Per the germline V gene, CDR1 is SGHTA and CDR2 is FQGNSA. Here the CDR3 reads CASSLQMTGQGFKSNEQFF. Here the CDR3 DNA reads TGTGCCAGCAGCTTACAGATGACTGGACAGGGGTTTAAATCGAATGAGCAGTTCTTC.

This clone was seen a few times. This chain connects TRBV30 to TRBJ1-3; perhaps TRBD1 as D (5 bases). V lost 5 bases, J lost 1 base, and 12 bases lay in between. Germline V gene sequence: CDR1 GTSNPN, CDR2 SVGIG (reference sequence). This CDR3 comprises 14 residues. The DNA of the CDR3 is TGTGCCTGGGGGTTCAGGGAATCTGGAAACACCATATATTTT. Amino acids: CAWGFRESGNTIYF.

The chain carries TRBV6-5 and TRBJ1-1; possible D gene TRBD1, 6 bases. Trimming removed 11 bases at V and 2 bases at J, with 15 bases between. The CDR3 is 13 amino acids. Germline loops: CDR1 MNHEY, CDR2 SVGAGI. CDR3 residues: CAAQMGANTEAFF. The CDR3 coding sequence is TGTGCCGCTCAAATGGGGGCCAACACTGAAGCTTTCTTT.

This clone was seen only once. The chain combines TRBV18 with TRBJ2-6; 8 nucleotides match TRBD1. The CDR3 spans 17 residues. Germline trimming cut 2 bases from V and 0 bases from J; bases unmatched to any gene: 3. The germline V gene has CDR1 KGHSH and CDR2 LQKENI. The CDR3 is CASSPETGVSGANVLTF. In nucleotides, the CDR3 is TGTGCCAGCTCACCAGAGACAGGGGTCTCTGGGGCCAACGTCCTGACTTTC.

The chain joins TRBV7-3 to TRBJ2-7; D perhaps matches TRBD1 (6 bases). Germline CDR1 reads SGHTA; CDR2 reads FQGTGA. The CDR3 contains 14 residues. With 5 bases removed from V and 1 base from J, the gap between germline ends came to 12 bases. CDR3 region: CASSPQGSSYEQYF. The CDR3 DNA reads TGTGCCAGCAGCCCCCAGGGGTCATCCTACGAGCAGTACTTC.

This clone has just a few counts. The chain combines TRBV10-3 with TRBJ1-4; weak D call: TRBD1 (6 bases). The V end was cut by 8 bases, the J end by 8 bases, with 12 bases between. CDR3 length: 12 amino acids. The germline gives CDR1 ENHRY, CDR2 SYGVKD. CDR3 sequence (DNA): TGTGCCATCGGAGGACAGCGGGAAAAACTGTTTTTT. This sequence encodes CAIGGQREKLFF.

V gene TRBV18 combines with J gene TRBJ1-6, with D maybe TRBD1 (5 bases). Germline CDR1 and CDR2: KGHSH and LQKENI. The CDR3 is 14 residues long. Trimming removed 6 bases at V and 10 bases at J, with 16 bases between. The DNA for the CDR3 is TGTGCCAGCTCTGCGGGGCTGGGAGGCTCACCCCTCCACTTT. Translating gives CASSAGLGGSPLHF.

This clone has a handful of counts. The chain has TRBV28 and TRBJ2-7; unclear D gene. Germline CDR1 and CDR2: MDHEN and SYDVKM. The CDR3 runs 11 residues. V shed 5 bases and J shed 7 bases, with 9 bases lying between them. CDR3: CASSDSREQYV. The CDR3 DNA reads TGTGCCAGCAGTGATTCTAGGGAGCAGTACGTC.

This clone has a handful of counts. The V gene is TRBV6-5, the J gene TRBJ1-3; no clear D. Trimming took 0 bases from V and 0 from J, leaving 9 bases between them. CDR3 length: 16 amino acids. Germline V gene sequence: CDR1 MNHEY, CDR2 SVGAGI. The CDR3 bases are TGTGCCAGCAGTTACTCTCACGGGTTCTCTGGAAACACCATATATTTT. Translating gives CASSYSHGFSGNTIYF.

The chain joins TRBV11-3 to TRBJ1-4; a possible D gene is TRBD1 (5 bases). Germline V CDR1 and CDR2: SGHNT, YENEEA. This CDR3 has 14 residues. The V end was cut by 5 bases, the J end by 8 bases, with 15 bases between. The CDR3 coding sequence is TGTGCCAGCAGCCGCGGGGGGGGGAACGAAAAACTGTTTTTT. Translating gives CASSRGGGNEKLFF.

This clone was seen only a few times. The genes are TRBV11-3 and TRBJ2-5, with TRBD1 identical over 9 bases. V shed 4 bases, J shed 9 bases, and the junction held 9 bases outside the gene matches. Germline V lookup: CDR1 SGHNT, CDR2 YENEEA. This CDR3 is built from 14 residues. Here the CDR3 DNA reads TGTGCCAGCAGCTCACAGGGGGCGCCGGGGGCCCAGTACTTC. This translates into CASSSQGAPGAQYF.